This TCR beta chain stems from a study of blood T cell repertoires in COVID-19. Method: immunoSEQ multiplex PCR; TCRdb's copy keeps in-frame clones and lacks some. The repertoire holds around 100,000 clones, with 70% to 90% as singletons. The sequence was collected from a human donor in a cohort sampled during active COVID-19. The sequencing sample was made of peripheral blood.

For the CDR3, the DNA is TGTGCCAGTAGTATCACGACAGGTCCCTACGAGCAGTACTTC. This gives the protein CASSITTGPYEQYF. The chain employs TRBV19 and TRBJ2-7, with D maybe TRBD1 (6 bases). Germline V gene lookup returns CDR1 LNHDA and CDR2 SQIVND (reference sequence). V was pared by 3 bases and J by 2 bases, with 11 bases between. The CDR3 is 14 residues long.